The 17 T cell receptor beta chains listed next were all sequenced from one sample in a study of T cells in women clearing cervical HPV infection (dated by TCRdb to between 2018 and 2020). The method was the immunoSEQ multiplex PCR assay. TCRdb obtained this table from immuneACCESS and retained in-frame rearrangements with V and J assigned. These tables miss some clones; where compared with another copy, unresolved V genes account for less than half of the shortfall, and the remainder is unexplained. In this sample's table one finds about 34,000 clones. Roughly 1.5% of the sample rests with the top ten. Sample: blood buffy coat. These receptors were collected from a woman between 18 and 75 years old with a cervical HPV16 infection that either progressed to CIN3+ or cleared (not recorded which).

Turning to this clone: The read terminates 3 residues before the CDR3 end, so the remaining end is supplied by the germline J gene. V usage is TRBV7-3 and J usage is TRBJ1-4, with D uncertain. The CDR3 spans 15 residues. CDR1 and CDR2 (germline): SGHTA, FQGTGA. With 1 base removed from V and 0 bases from J, the gap between germline ends came to 6 bases. The DNA read from the CDR3 is TGTGCCAGCAGCTTAAATGTCGCAACTAATGAAAAA. Residues: CASSLNVATNEK. The full CDR3 protein is CASSLNVATNEKLFF.

Comment on this clone: The CDR3 end falls 3 residues outside the read, so it is completed with the germline J gene. The chain carries TRBV19 and TRBJ1-6; 7 positions match TRBD1. Trimming removed 6 bases from V and 8 bases from J; junction bases left unmatched: 7. The CDR3 contains 14 residues. Germline V gene sequence: CDR1 LNHDA, CDR2 SQIVND (reference sequence). The CDR3 here is CASSSGTADSPLHF. CDR3 bases read: TGTGCCAGTAGCTCCGGGACAGCGGATTCACCC.

As to this clone: The read falls 3 residues short of the CDR3 end, and the missing part is taken from the germline J gene. The chain has TRBV11-3 and TRBJ2-3, with TRBD2 as a possible D gene (5 bases). The germline CDR1 and CDR2 sequences are SGHNT and YENEEA. This CDR3 region has 13 residues. The CDR3 reads CASSLLAGETQYF. The DNA read from the CDR3 is TGTGCCAGCAGCTTACTCGCGGGCGAGACG.

A word on this clone: The read stops 3 residues short of the end of the CDR3; the missing end is completed from the germline J gene. The chain is built from TRBV2 and TRBJ1-1, with D unresolved. The CDR3 length is 14 residues. V lost 5 bases and J lost 6, with 16 bases in between. CDR1 and CDR2 from the germline V gene are SNHLY and FYNNEI. The CDR3 sequence: CASSFGGFGAEAFF. The covered CDR3 bases are TGTGCCAGCAGTTTTGGTGGATTCGGGGCTGAA. The variable domain in full, completed from reference TRBV2 and TRBJ1-1, reads EPEVTQTPSHQVTQMGQEVILRCVPISNHLYFYWYRQILGQKVEFLVSFYNNEISEKSEIFDDQFSVERPDGSNFTLKIRSTKLEDSAMYFCASSFGGFGAEAFFGQGTRLTVV.

The CDR3 is CASSLGAHWNTEAFF. Partial CDR3 DNA: TGTGCCAGCAGCTTGGGGGCCCACTGGAACACTGAA. The rearrangement uses TRBV7-2 and TRBJ1-1; D may be TRBD1 (6 bases). The read ends 3 residues before the CDR3 terminus; that terminus is restored from the germline J gene. Germline V gene lookup returns CDR1 SGHTA and CDR2 FQGNSA. V shed 3 bases and J shed 1 base, with 12 bases lying between them. The CDR3 sequence is 15 residues long.

Details on this clone: Read data end 3 residues before the CDR3 end; the end is taken from the germline J gene. V usage is TRBV5-4 and J usage is TRBJ2-2; maybe TRBD1 (5 bases). The CDR3 is 15 amino acids. The germline gives CDR1 SGHNT, CDR2 YYREEE (reference sequence). V dropped 0 bases and J dropped 0 bases, with 6 bases sitting between them. The CDR3 loop reads CASSLGQPNTGELFF. CDR3 bases read: TGTGCCAGCAGCTTGGGACAGCCGAACACCGGGGAG. Full variable domain (missing parts from reference TRBV5-4 and TRBJ2-2): ETGVTQSPTHLIKTRGQQVTLRCSSQSGHNTVSWYQQALGQGPQFIFQYYREEENGRGNFPPRFSGLQFPNYSSELNVNALELDDSALYLCASSLGQPNTGELFFGEGSRLTVL.

Note on this clone: The read finishes 3 residues shy of the CDR3 end, and the germline J gene is used to complete it. The chain joins TRBV19 to TRBJ1-2; D unresolved. V gave up 2 bases and J gave up 3 bases, with 13 bases separating them. The germline V gene encodes CDR1 LNHDA and CDR2 SQIVND (reference sequence). CDR3 length equals 15 residues. The part of the CDR3 DNA that was read is TGTGCCAGTAGTATACCCCACAGTGGTTACTATGGC. It encodes CASSIPHSGYYG. The CDR3, in full, reads CASSIPHSGYYGYTF.

Of note for this clone: The CDR3 is cut off 3 residues early in the read; its end comes from the germline J gene. This chain connects TRBV7-9 to TRBJ2-3; D possibly corresponds to TRBD1 (5 bases). Germline V gives CDR1 SEHNR, CDR2 FQNEAQ (reference sequence). V lost 3 bases to trimming and J lost 5 bases, with 9 bases between them. This CDR3 contains 13 residues. The sequenced CDR3 bases are TGTGCCAGCAGCTTCGTCAGGGAAGATACG. It translates to CASSFVREDT. The full CDR3 protein reads CASSFVREDTQYF.

As for this clone: The CDR3 end lies 3 residues beyond the end of the read and is filled in from the germline J gene. J is TRBJ2-3 and V is TRBV19, with D possibly being TRBD2 (5 bases). The CDR3 has 14 residues. Germline V lookup: CDR1 LNHDA, CDR2 SQIVND (reference sequence). V shed 4 bases and J shed 4 bases, with 12 bases lying between them. The CDR3 protein is CASSTFSLADTQYF. The sequenced CDR3 bases are TGTGCCAGTAGTACTTTCTCACTAGCAGATACG.

About this clone itself: The read terminates 3 residues ahead of where the CDR3 ends, so the germline J gene completes it. This chain uses TRBV29-1 with TRBJ2-7; no definite D call. The CDR3 sequence is 12 residues long. V was trimmed by 2 bases and J by 2 bases, leaving 7 bases between them. Germline CDR1 is SQVTM and CDR2 is ANQGSEA. CDR3 DNA, as far as it was read: TGCAGCGTTGAATTACGGGCCTACGAG. Its protein product is CSVELRAYE. The CDR3, in full, reads CSVELRAYEQYF.

As to this clone: The read ends 3 residues before the CDR3 terminus; that terminus is restored from the germline J gene. The V call is TRBV7-3, the J call TRBJ1-4; TRBD1 agrees at 10 bases. Germline V CDR1 and CDR2: SGHTA, FQGTGA. After removal of 5 bases from V and 8 bases from J, the junction contained 11 bases not matched to a gene. This CDR3 is built from 16 residues. Incomplete CDR3 DNA: TGTGCCAGCAGCCTAGACGGGACAGGGGAGGGGGAAAAA. The encoded protein is CASSLDGTGEGEK. The CDR3 as a whole reads CASSLDGTGEGEKLFF.

Points on this clone: From the germline J gene comes the end of the CDR3, since the read stops 3 residues before it. This rearrangement joins TRBV5-5 to TRBJ2-5, with no clear D. The length of the CDR3 is 15 residues. Trimming took off 0 bases at V and 1 base at J, with 10 bases between the two ends. CDR1 and CDR2 (germline): SGHKS, YYEKEE (reference sequence). CDR3 DNA (partial): TGTGCCAGCAGCTTGGAAGGTAGCTCCCAAGAGACC. Translation gives CASSLEGSSQET. The whole CDR3 sequence reads CASSLEGSSQETQYF. The full variable domain, rest sourced from reference TRBV5-5 and TRBJ2-5, is DAGVTQSPTHLIKTRGQQVTLRCSPISGHKSVSWYQQVLGQGPQFIFQYYEKEERGRGNFPDRFSARQFPNYSSELNVNALLLGDSALYLCASSLEGSSQETQYFGPGTRLLVL.

CDR3 bases read: TGTGCCAGCAGTGAGCGGGGGAGGAATGAAAAA. Its translation is CASSERGRNEK. The whole CDR3 sequence reads CASSERGRNEKLFF. This chain links TRBV6-1 with TRBJ1-4, with D possibly matching TRBD1 (5 bases). The read is 3 residues too short to cover the CDR3 end, so that end is filled in from the germline J gene. CDR1 is MNHNS and CDR2 is SASEGT in the germline V gene. The CDR3 has 14 residues. V was pared by 3 bases and J by 5 bases, with 10 bases between.

For this clone: With the read ending 3 residues before the CDR3 end, the germline J gene is used to fill in that end. The rearrangement joins TRBV18 to TRBJ2-2; 11 nucleotides match TRBD1. The CDR3 has 16 amino acids. Per the germline V gene, CDR1 is KGHSH and CDR2 is LQKENI. The covered CDR3 bases are TGTGCCAGCTCACCCCCGGGACAGGGGGGGAATTCACCG. Its protein product is CASSPPGQGGNSP. The CDR3 reads in full as CASSPPGQGGNSPLFF.

Concerning this clone itself: The CDR3 goes on 3 residues after the read ends, and that part is filled in from the germline J gene. Different DNA sequences within this sample yield the same CDR3. The chain combines TRBV29-1 with TRBJ1-5; 8 nucleotides match TRBD1. Germline V lookup: CDR1 SQVTM, CDR2 ANQGSEA. This CDR3 spans 13 amino acids. V lost 5 bases to trimming and J lost 5 bases; unmatched junction nucleotides: 5. CDR3 DNA (partial): TGCAGCGTTCGGGCAGGGGGCGATCAGCCC. It encodes CSVRAGGDQP. The complete CDR3 sequence is CSVRAGGDQPQHF. Full variable domain (outside the CDR3, taken from reference TRBV29-1 and TRBJ1-5): SAVISQKPSRDICQRGTSLTIQCQVDSQVTMMFWYRQQPGQSLTLIATANQGSEATYESGFVIDKFPISRPNLTFSTLTVSNMSPEDSSIYLCSVRAGGDQPQHFGDGTRLSIL.

On this clone itself: Sequencing ends 3 residues short of the CDR3 end; the germline J gene provides the rest. This rearrangement joins TRBV18 to TRBJ2-1, with a tentative D call TRBD1 (5 bases). The CDR3 has 15 amino acids. Germline CDR1 is KGHSH and CDR2 is LQKENI. Trimming pared 3 bases from V and 0 bases from J, leaving 9 bases between. The sequenced CDR3 bases are TGTGCCAGCTCACCCGCAGGGTCCTCCTACAATGAG. Protein sequence: CASSPAGSSYNE. The whole CDR3 reads CASSPAGSSYNEQFF.

Comments on this clone: The junction does not match germline at one end; this may be a read error. The read terminates 3 residues before the CDR3 end, so the remaining end is supplied by the germline J gene. The same CDR3 also results from other DNA sequences found in this sample. This chain joins TRBV5-1 and TRBJ1-2, with 9 bases aligning to TRBD1. The CDR3 has 13 amino acids. Germline V gives CDR1 SGHRS, CDR2 YFSETQ. The DNA read from the CDR3 is TGCGCCAGCAGCCCCGGGACAGGGTATGGT. It codes for CASSPGTGYG. The whole CDR3 sequence is CASSPGTGYGYTF.